Described below is a single T cell receptor (beta chain) sequence and its context. What it recognizes is unknown. Primers for the PCR totalled 60 Vbeta and 13 Jbeta. Only in-frame clones appear in the TCRdb table, and some are missing; sequencing was by immunoSEQ multiplex PCR. The repertoire consists of about 100,000 clones, with around 80% occurring once and the leading ten covering around 14%. This sample is drawn from a study of cytomegalovirus exposure and HLA in healthy donors. Findings and limits, study-wide: A missense variant in DCLRE1C was later tied to TCR beta V- and J-gene trimming. Sequencing had likely introduced a cluster of highly shared sequence variants as an artifact. CMV serostatus stood as the only immune exposure information on hand.

The length of the CDR3 is 15 residues. In germline, CDR1 is LNHDA, CDR2 SQIVND (reference sequence). Sequencing was performed on PBMCs. This chain links TRBV19 with TRBJ2-5; 10 nucleotides align to TRBD1. Judging by the DNA end, TRBJ2-7 fits better; the J call may be wrong. The TCR originated in a male donor in good health and CMV-seropositive. CDR3 sequence (DNA): TGTGCCAGTAGTAGGCGACAGGGGGCAACCTACGAGCAGTACTTC. Protein product: CASSRRQGATYEQYF.